The 26 T cell receptor beta chains below come from one sample, sequenced in a study of blood T cell repertoires in COVID-19 (dated by TCRdb to the early 2020s). The method was the immunoSEQ multiplex PCR assay. The source is immuneACCESS, and TCRdb retained only in-frame sequences with V and J called. Part of the clones is not carried over; for the studies checked, unresolved V genes explain less than half of this, and the remainder is unexplained. Here the sample has about 260,000 clones; 70% to 90% occur a single time. The ten largest clones take up approximately 0.7% of the sample. The specimen was peripheral blood. The receptors stem from a human donor in a cohort sampled during active COVID-19.

This chain connects TRBV7-2 to TRBJ1-1; a possible D gene is TRBD1 (5 bases). With 0 bases removed from V and 4 bases from J, the gap between germline ends came to 12 bases. The CDR3 totals 15 residues. Germline V gene data show CDR1 as SGHTA and CDR2 as FQGNSA. CDR3 DNA sequence: TGTGCCAGCAGCTTAGCCCCAAATCAGGGCACTGAAGCTTTCTTT. This codes for CASSLAPNQGTEAFF.

The V call is TRBV9, the J call TRBJ2-7, with 8 bases fitting TRBD2. Germline values: CDR1 SGDLS, CDR2 YYNGEE. The ends lost 4 bases at V and 12 bases at J; junction bases unmatched: 9. The CDR3 covers 12 residues. This CDR3 reads CASSPPGGRLYF. The DNA for the CDR3 is TGTGCCAGCAGCCCACCGGGGGGGCGGTTGTACTTC.

The chain carries TRBV7-7 and TRBJ2-7; no clear D gene. CDR3 length: 13 amino acids. V was trimmed by 5 bases and J by 6 bases, leaving 14 bases between them. Germline lookup yields CDR1 SSHAT and CDR2 FNYEAQ (reference sequence). The CDR3 is CASSTTVGGEQYF. The DNA for the CDR3 is TGTGCCAGCAGCACCACGGTAGGCGGCGAGCAGTACTTC.

The V call is TRBV6-2 or TRBV6-3, the J call TRBJ2-6; 7 bases are a match to TRBD1. This CDR3 has 18 amino acids. CDR1 and CDR2 (germline): MNHEY, SVGEGT. Unmatched junction bases numbered 10, after V lost 4 bases and J lost 1 base. CDR3 sequence reads: CASSSGTAAASGANVLTF. In DNA form, the CDR3 reads TGTGCCAGCAGTTCCGGGACAGCTGCTGCATCTGGGGCCAACGTCCTGACTTTC.

The V and J genes are TRBV12-5 and TRBJ1-1, with D maybe TRBD1 (6 bases). Per the germline V gene, CDR1 is LGHNT and CDR2 is FRNRAP. The germline V and J ends were trimmed by 1 base and 11 bases, with 14 bases remaining between them. This CDR3 has 13 amino acids. CDR3 nucleotide sequence: TGTGCTAGTGGTTTGGAAAACAGGGTAAAGGCTTTCTTT. Translation: CASGLENRVKAFF.

The chain uses TRBV12-3 or TRBV12-4 and TRBJ1-1, with no clear D. This CDR3 is built from 12 residues. Trimming left V 6 bases short and J 6 bases short, with 11 bases between. CDR3: CASRWYGSEAFF. Written as DNA, the CDR3 is TGTGCCAGCAGGTGGTATGGCTCTGAAGCTTTCTTT.

The rearrangement links TRBV13 to TRBJ2-7, with a possible D match to TRBD2 (6 bases). V dropped 0 bases and J dropped 5 bases, with 11 bases sitting between them. The CDR3 runs to 14 residues. The germline gives CDR1 PRHDT, CDR2 FYEKMQ (reference sequence). The CDR3 region is CASSLGRGGDEQYF. CDR3 sequence (DNA): TGTGCCAGCAGCTTAGGCCGAGGAGGGGACGAGCAGTACTTC.

This clone appeared a single time. The V and J genes are TRBV4-3 and TRBJ2-7; 9 bases are shared with TRBD2. The CDR3 spans 16 residues. V was pared by 0 bases and J by 3 bases, with 6 bases of the junction left unmatched. CDR1 is LGHNA, CDR2 YSLEER, per germline. The CDR3 region is CASSQEVASGIYEQYF. The CDR3 nucleotides read TGCGCCAGCAGCCAAGAGGTGGCTAGCGGGATCTACGAGCAGTACTTC.

This clone was counted a single time. The CDR3 DNA is TGCGCCAGCAGTTCCCCCGGGACAGGGAACACCGGGGAGCTGTTTTTT. This sequence encodes CASSSPGTGNTGELFF. V usage is TRBV5-1 and J usage is TRBJ2-2; 8 bases fit TRBD1. Trimming cost V 5 bases and J 1 base; bases outside gene matches: 7. The germline CDR1 and CDR2 sequences are SGHRS and YFSETQ. The CDR3 loop spans 16 amino acids.

The sample holds one count of this clone. V gene TRBV5-8 combines with J gene TRBJ1-4, with 9 bases identical to TRBD1. This CDR3 is built from 13 residues. V lost 10 bases and J lost 6; bases outside the gene matches: 7. Germline V CDR1 and CDR2: SGHTS, YDEGEE. The CDR3 here is CAGGTGFHEKLFF. The CDR3 nucleotides read TGTGCCGGGGGGACAGGGTTCCATGAAAAACTGTTTTTT.

The chain combines TRBV7-9 with TRBJ1-1; 9 bases align to TRBD1. This CDR3 contains 14 residues. The junction had 5 bases not matched to a gene; V was cut back by 5 bases and J by 4 bases. CDR1 is SEHNR and CDR2 is FQNEAQ in the germline V gene (reference sequence). The CDR3 loop reads CASSVTGGRTEAFF. DNA of the CDR3: TGTGCCAGCAGCGTCACAGGGGGCCGCACTGAAGCTTTCTTT.

V gene TRBV27 combines with J gene TRBJ2-7; TRBD1 is a possible D gene (6 bases). V was cut by 4 bases and J by 0 bases, with 19 bases left in between. From germline, CDR1 is MNHEY and CDR2 SMNVEV (reference sequence). The CDR3 totals 17 residues. The CDR3 spells CASSSTRIRGTSYEQYF. DNA for the CDR3: TGTGCCAGCAGTTCCACTCGTATCAGGGGAACCTCCTACGAGCAGTACTTC.

This clone was seen just once. V usage is TRBV19 and J usage is TRBJ1-5; TRBD1 matches 8 bases. From germline, CDR1 is LNHDA and CDR2 SQIVND (reference sequence). Germline trimming cut 6 bases from V and 0 bases from J; bases unmatched to any gene: 4. The CDR3 loop spans 15 amino acids. The CDR3 loop reads CASSRGTGSNQPQHF. In DNA form, the CDR3 reads TGTGCCAGTAGCCGCGGGACAGGTAGCAATCAGCCCCAGCATTTT.

The rearrangement links TRBV7-9 to TRBJ2-7, with TRBD1 as a possible D gene (6 bases). The CDR3 totals 13 residues. Per the germline V gene, CDR1 is SEHNR and CDR2 is FQNEAQ (reference sequence). Deletions cut 3 bases from V and 2 bases from J, with 8 bases between. The DNA of the CDR3 is TGTGCCAGCAGCTTGGACAGTACCTACGAGCAGTACTTC. Translating gives CASSLDSTYEQYF. Supplemented by reference TRBV7-9 and TRBJ2-7, the full variable domain reads DTGVSQNPRHKITKRGQNVTFRCDPISEHNRLYWYRQTLGQGPEFLTYFQNEAQLEKSRLLSDRFSAERPKGSFSTLEIQRTEQGDSAMYLCASSLDSTYEQYFGPGTRLTVT.

This chain connects TRBV10-1 to TRBJ1-1; no reliable D call. This CDR3 region has 14 residues. From germline, CDR1 is WNHNN and CDR2 SYGVQD (reference sequence). Trimming pared 9 bases from V and 6 bases from J, leaving 20 bases between. The CDR3 here is CASKNRDPTAEAFF. DNA for the CDR3: TGCGCCAGTAAAAACCGGGATCCGACCGCTGAAGCTTTCTTT.

This clone has a handful of counts. The chain carries TRBV7-2 and TRBJ2-1; D not resolved. Germline loops: CDR1 SGHTA, CDR2 FQGNSA. The CDR3 contains 14 residues. The V end lost 4 bases, the J end lost 8 bases, and 15 bases lay between the germline ends. CDR3 protein: CASSYIKSVHEQFF. The CDR3 DNA sequence: TGTGCCAGCAGCTACATCAAGAGCGTCCATGAGCAGTTCTTC.

The gene calls are TRBV29-1 and TRBJ1-2; D possibly corresponds to TRBD1 (6 bases). V lost 4 bases and J 2 bases, leaving 14 bases between the germline ends. This CDR3 has 14 amino acids. CDR1 is SQVTM, CDR2 ANQGSEA, per germline. The CDR3 coding sequence is TGCAGCGTTGTACGGGTACAGGGAAACTATGGCTACACCTTC. Translation: CSVVRVQGNYGYTF.

The V call is TRBV11-2, the J call TRBJ1-2, with D tentatively TRBD1 (5 bases). Germline values: CDR1 SGHAT, CDR2 FQNNGV. The CDR3 consists of 13 residues. Between the trimmed V and J ends, which lost 0 bases and 7 bases, there was a span of 9 bases. Here the CDR3 DNA reads TGTGCCAGCAGCTTAGATCGCGGGGCTGGCTACACCTTC. It is translated as CASSLDRGAGYTF.

This clone was picked up one time. The rearrangement joins TRBV6-6 to TRBJ2-7; D unresolved. Trimming took 6 bases from V and 3 from J, leaving 15 bases between them. The germline CDR1 and CDR2 sequences are MNHNY and SVGAGI (reference sequence). This CDR3 comprises 14 residues. In DNA, the CDR3 is TGTGCCAGCAGAACCGACACCCCCGGCTACGAGCAGTACTTC. Translated: CASRTDTPGYEQYF.

The J gene is TRBJ1-2, the V gene TRBV28; D gene unclear. Trimming removed 7 bases at V and 10 bases at J, with 16 bases between. Germline values: CDR1 MDHEN, CDR2 SYDVKM. The CDR3 is 12 residues long. This chain's CDR3 is CASTELAGYYTF. Here the CDR3 DNA reads TGTGCCAGCACCGAACTCGCCGGGTACTACACCTTC.

The CDR3 here is CASSLQGTGAYQETQYF. The DNA for the CDR3 is TGCGCCAGCAGCTTGCAAGGGACAGGGGCCTACCAAGAGACCCAGTACTTC. The J gene is TRBJ2-5, the V gene TRBV5-1; TRBD1 agrees at 10 bases. The CDR3 spans 17 residues. Germline CDR1 and CDR2: SGHRS and YFSETQ. V gave up 1 base and J gave up 0 bases; unmatched junction bases: 6.

V gene TRBV2 combines with J gene TRBJ2-7; TRBD1 is a possible D gene (6 bases). With 6 bases removed from V and 3 bases from J, the gap between germline ends came to 18 bases. CDR1 is SNHLY, CDR2 FYNNEI, per germline. This CDR3 spans 15 amino acids. DNA for the CDR3: TGTGCCAGCAGCCGTGCACAGGGTGGAAGCTACGAGCAGTACTTC. As protein: CASSRAQGGSYEQYF.

The chain employs TRBV5-1 and TRBJ2-3; 8 bases align to TRBD1. Germline V gene lookup returns CDR1 SGHRS and CDR2 YFSETQ. V lost 2 bases to trimming and J lost 2 bases; unmatched junction nucleotides: 7. The CDR3 extends over 16 amino acids. Here the CDR3 DNA reads TGCGCCAGCAGCTTACGGCAGGGGGCCTTCACAGATACGCAGTATTTT. Its translation: CASSLRQGAFTDTQYF.

The chain has TRBV27 and TRBJ2-1; D not certain. The V and J ends lost 3 bases and 6 bases respectively, with 12 bases between them. Per germline, CDR1 MNHEY and CDR2 SMNVEV (reference sequence). The CDR3 has 14 residues. DNA of the CDR3: TGTGCCAGCAGTTTGTGGGCGACCGGCAATGAGCAGTTCTTC. Amino acids: CASSLWATGNEQFF.

This sequence joins TRBV19 and TRBJ1-6, with 8 bases aligning to TRBD1. Germline V gives CDR1 LNHDA, CDR2 SQIVND (reference sequence). V lost 11 bases to trimming and J lost 9 bases; unmatched junction nucleotides: 9. CDR3 length equals 13 residues. CDR3 DNA: TGTGCCGGTGGGACAGGTGGTCGTTCACCCCTCCACTTT. As protein: CAGGTGGRSPLHF.

The J gene is TRBJ1-2, the V gene TRBV27, with TRBD1 identical over 10 bases. The trim removed 6 bases at V and 4 bases at J, leaving 11 bases unmatched. This CDR3 is 16 amino acids long. In germline, CDR1 is MNHEY, CDR2 SMNVEV (reference sequence). The CDR3 is CASRLTGTGAIYGYTF. The CDR3 DNA follows: TGTGCCAGCAGACTTACTGGGACAGGGGCGATCTATGGCTACACCTTC.